The sequence of this TCR beta chain was determined in a study of T cell changes during pregnancy in multiple sclerosis. CDR3 size: 16 residues. Trimming took 0 bases from V and 3 from J; bases not matched to a gene: 7. Per germline, CDR1 ENHRY and CDR2 SYGVKD. Method: immunoSEQ multiplex PCR; TCRdb's copy keeps in-frame clones and lacks some. The sample consists of around 38,000 clones, 91% of them appearing once. In this sample, this clone turned up once. The sample was CD8+ T cells from peripheral blood mononuclear cells, taken in the second trimester of pregnancy. The receptor's source is a female donor with multiple sclerosis, enrolled in a pregnancy study. The rearrangement uses TRBV10-3 and TRBJ2-7; 8 bases are a match to TRBD1. CDR3: CAISESLGTGVYEQYF. CDR3 sequence (DNA): TGTGCCATCAGTGAGTCTCTCGGGACAGGAGTCTACGAGCAGTACTTC.